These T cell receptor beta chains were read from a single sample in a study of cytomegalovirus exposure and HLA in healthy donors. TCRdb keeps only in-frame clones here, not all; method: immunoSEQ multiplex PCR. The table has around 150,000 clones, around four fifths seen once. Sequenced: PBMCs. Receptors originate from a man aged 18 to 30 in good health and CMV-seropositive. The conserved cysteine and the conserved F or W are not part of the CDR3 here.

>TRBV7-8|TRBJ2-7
ASSLPPSEQY
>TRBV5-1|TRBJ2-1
ASSFPTKQGPIEQF
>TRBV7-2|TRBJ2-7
ASSLFKPYEQY
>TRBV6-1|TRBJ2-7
ATQTGLVDEQY
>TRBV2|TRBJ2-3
ASTRDRNTDTQY
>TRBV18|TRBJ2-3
ASSPGGADTQY
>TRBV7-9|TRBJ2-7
ASSSDRSSYEQY
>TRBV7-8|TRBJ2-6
ASSLDRLLMSGANVLT
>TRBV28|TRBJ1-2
ASSFVGAGGYT
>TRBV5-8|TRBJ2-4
ASLRTRDIQY
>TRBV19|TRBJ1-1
ASNGGHTEAF
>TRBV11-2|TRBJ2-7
ASSFSPSAYEQY
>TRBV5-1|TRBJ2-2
ASSPQAGELF
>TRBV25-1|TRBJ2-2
ASSESRTGVRAGELF
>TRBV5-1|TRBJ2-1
ASRPTGWVDEQF
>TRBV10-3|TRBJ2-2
AISELAGGTGELF
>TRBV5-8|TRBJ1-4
ASSPGQTATNEKLF
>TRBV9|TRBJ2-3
ASSVVGGAWNTQY
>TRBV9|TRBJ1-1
ASSGGLGNTEAF
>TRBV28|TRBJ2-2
ASYRGTGELF
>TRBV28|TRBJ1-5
ASNPTPGRGSQPQH
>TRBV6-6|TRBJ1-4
ASSYSIERTNEKLF
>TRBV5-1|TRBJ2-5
ASRDTGTRKETQY
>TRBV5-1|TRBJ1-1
ASSLAEGQGGTEAF
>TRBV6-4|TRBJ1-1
ASRPTGFQGAF
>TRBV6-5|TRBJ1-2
ASSYGSGGYT
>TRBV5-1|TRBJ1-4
ASSSTQGAATNEKLF
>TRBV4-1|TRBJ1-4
ASSQDAQGDEKLF
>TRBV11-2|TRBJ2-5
ASSPLRGGTEFRETQY
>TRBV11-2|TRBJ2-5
ASSLDMEGRRVGETQY
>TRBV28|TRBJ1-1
ASSHPSGGATEAF
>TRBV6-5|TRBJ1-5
ASSSQGIGNQPQH
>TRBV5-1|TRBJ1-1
ASREGVTEAF
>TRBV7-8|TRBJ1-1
ASSPSRRTEAF
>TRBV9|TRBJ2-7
ASSVVPGAYEQY
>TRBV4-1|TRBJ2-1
ASSQADREVYNEQF
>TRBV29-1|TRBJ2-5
SVEYAKGVETQY
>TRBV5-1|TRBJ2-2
ASSPAQGPGELF
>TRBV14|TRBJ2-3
ASSQVRGSDTQY
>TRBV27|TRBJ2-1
ASSSPLLAGGYNEQF
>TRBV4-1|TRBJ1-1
ASSQRGLTELVPHLDTEAF
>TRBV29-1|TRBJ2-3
SVGWGGSTDTQY
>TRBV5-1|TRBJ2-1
ASSLASWGGNNEQF
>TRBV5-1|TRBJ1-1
ASSWGQGGTEAF
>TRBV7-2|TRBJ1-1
ASSRRVNTEAF
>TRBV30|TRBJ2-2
AFRDYTGELF
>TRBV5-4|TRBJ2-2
ASSLASDGELF
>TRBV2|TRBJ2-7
ASSLSGTGYLHEQY
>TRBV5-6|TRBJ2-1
ASSELGTGAVDEQF
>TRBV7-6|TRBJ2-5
ASSAGTGAQETQY
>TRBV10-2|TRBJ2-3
ASSEGGYTDTQY
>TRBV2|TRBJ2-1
ASRFGLAGVGEQF
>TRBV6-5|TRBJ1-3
ASWDRTAGNTIY
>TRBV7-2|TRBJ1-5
ASSLVGAAGSNQPQH
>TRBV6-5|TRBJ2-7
ASSFSTGSHYEQY
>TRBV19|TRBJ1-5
ASSSSPGQGLSRSH
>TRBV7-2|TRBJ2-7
ASSPGPTRDEQY
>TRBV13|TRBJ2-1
ASSFLMGGYNEQF